This TCR beta chain derives from a study of T-cell memory formation after mild COVID-19. TCRdb processed the 5' RACE reads anew with MiXCR; each CDR3 protein has one entry. The table records about 320,000 distinct CDR3 sequences, more than 13% of them present only once. This clonotype came up a few times. No antigen is known for it. Study results and caveats: What remained unconfirmed was the SARS-CoV-2 specificity of second-wave clones peaking on day 37.

The trim removed 5 bases at V and 4 bases at J, leaving 12 bases unmatched. CDR3 length equals 16 residues. Per the germline V gene, CDR1 is LNHDA and CDR2 is SQIVND (reference sequence). Sequencing used PBMCs or a T cell subset sorted from them (not recorded which). The source of this sequence is a man aged 18 to 35 who had mild COVID-19 (a few samples of this study predate the infection). Cell type and time point are not known. The chain employs TRBV19 and TRBJ2-5; 8 nucleotides align to TRBD1. The DNA of the CDR3 is TGTGCCAGTAGTCCGCCGATCAGGGGGCTCGGAGAGACCCAGTACTTC. Translation: CASSPPIRGLGETQYF.